The clone carrying this TCR beta chain was counted between two and nine times. Those enrolled, adults aged roughly 18 to 100 years, came from around 25 US areas. In the study's own analysis: The assay estimated nucleated cells by amplifying reference gene primers. Measured with immunoSEQ multiplex PCR; TCRdb has only the in-frame clones, and not every one. V, J and clone size are those of that table, while D and trimming were read from the DNA. Here the sample spans about 140,000 clones, about 80% being singletons. This entry is derived from a study of blood T cell repertoires in COVID-19. Study-wide background: PBMCs, B-cell-depleted T cells, or T cells provided the cDNA or gDNA that made up the material.

CDR1 is SQVTM, CDR2 ANQGSEA, per germline. The CDR3 extends over 14 amino acids. V gave up 7 bases and J gave up 4 bases; unmatched junction bases: 11. This clonotype was obtained from a woman aged 18-29 years who had been exposed to COVID-19. The V and J genes are TRBV29-1 and TRBJ2-5; 8 bases map to TRBD1. The sample was PBMCs or T cells enriched from blood (not recorded which). The CDR3 sequence is CSAPGGAGRETQYF. The CDR3, as DNA: TGCAGCGCACCAGGGGGCGCAGGGAGAGAGACCCAGTACTTC.